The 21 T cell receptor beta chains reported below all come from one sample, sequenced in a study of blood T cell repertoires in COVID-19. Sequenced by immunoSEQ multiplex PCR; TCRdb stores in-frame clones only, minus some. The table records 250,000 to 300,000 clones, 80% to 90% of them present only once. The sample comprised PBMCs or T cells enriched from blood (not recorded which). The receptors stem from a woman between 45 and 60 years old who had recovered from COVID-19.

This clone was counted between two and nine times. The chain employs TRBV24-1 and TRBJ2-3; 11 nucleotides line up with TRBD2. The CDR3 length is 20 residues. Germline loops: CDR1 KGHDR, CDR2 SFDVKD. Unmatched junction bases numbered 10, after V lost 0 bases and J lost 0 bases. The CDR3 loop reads CATSDLPALTSGVSTDTQYF. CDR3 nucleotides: TGTGCCACCAGTGATTTGCCTGCGCTGACTAGCGGGGTTAGCACAGATACGCAGTATTTT.

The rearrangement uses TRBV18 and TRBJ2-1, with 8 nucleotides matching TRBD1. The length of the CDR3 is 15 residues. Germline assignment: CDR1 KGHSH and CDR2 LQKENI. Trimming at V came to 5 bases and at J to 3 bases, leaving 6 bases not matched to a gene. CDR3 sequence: CASSTGTGDYNEQFF. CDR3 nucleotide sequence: TGTGCCAGCTCAACCGGGACAGGAGACTACAATGAGCAGTTCTTC.

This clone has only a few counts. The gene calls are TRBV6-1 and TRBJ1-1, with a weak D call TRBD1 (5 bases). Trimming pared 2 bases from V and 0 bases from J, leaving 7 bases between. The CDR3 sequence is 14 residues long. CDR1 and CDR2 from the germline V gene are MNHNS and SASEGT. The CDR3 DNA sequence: TGTGCCAGCAGTGAACAGGGCGTGAACACTGAAGCTTTCTTT. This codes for CASSEQGVNTEAFF.

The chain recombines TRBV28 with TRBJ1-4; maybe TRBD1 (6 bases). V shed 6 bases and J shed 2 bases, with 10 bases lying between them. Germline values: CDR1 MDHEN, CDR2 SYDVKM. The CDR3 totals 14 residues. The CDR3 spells CASSPGVTNEKLFF. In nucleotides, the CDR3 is TGTGCCAGCAGCCCAGGGGTGACTAATGAAAAACTGTTTTTT.

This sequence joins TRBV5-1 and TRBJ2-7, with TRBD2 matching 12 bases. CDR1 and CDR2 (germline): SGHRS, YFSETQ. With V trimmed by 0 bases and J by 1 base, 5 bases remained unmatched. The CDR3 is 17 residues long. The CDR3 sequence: CASSLASSGRASYEQYF. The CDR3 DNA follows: TGCGCCAGCAGCTTGGCCTCTAGCGGGAGGGCTTCCTACGAGCAGTACTTC.

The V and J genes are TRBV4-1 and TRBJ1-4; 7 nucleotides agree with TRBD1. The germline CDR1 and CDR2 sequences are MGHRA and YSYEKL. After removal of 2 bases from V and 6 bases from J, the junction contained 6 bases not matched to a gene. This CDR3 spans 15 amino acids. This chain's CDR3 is CASSQTQTGDEKLFF. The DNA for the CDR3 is TGCGCCAGCAGCCAAACCCAAACAGGGGATGAAAAACTGTTTTTT.

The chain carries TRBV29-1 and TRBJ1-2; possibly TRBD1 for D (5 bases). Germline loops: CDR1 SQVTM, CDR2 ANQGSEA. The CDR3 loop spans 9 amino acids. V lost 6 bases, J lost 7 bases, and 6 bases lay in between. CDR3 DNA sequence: TGCAGCGTGGGGGGTGGCTACACCTTC. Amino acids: CSVGGGYTF.

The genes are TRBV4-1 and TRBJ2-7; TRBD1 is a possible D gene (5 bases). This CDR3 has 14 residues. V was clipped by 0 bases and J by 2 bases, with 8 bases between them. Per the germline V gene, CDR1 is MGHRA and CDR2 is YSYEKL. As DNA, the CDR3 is TGCGCCAGCAGCCAAGACCTGGACACCTACGAGCAGTACTTC. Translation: CASSQDLDTYEQYF.

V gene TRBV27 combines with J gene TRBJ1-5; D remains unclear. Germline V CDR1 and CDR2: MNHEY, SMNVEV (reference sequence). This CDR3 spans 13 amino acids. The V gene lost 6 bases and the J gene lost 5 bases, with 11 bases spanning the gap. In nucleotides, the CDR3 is TGTGCCAGCAGGCTCATCGTAGATCAGCCCCAGCATTTT. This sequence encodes CASRLIVDQPQHF.

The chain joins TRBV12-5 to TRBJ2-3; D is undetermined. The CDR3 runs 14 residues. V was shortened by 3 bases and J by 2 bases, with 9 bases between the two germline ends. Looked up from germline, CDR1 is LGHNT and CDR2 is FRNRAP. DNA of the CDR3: TGTGCTAGTGGTTTAAACAGCCCCACAGATACGCAGTATTTT. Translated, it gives CASGLNSPTDTQYF.

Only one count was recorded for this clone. In DNA, the CDR3 is TGTGCCAGCAGTGATCAGGGGAACACTGAAGCTTTCTTT. Translation: CASSDQGNTEAFF. The rearrangement uses TRBV2 and TRBJ1-1, with D perhaps TRBD1 (5 bases). V was shortened by 3 bases and J by 1 base, with 6 bases between the two germline ends. The CDR3 has 13 amino acids. The germline CDR1 and CDR2 sequences are SNHLY and FYNNEI.

CDR3 coding DNA: TGTGCCACCAGTGATCCGTATAGCAATCAGCCCCAGCATTTT. This sequence encodes CATSDPYSNQPQHF. The chain joins TRBV24-1 to TRBJ1-5; the D is unclear. V lost 3 bases and J lost 0, with 5 bases in between. Looked up from germline, CDR1 is KGHDR and CDR2 is SFDVKD. CDR3 length: 14 residues.

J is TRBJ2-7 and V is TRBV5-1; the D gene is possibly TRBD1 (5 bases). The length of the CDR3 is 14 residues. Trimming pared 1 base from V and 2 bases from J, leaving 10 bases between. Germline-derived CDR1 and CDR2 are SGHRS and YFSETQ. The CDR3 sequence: CASSLLSGTYEQYF. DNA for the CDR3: TGCGCCAGCAGCTTGCTTTCAGGGACCTACGAGCAGTACTTC.

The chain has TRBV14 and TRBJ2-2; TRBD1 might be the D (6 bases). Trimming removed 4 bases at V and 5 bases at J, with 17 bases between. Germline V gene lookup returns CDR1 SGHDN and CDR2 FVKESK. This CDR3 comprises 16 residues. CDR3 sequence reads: CASSPGTRYGTGELFF. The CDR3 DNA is TGTGCCAGCAGCCCCGGGACAAGGTATGGTACCGGGGAGCTGTTTTTT.

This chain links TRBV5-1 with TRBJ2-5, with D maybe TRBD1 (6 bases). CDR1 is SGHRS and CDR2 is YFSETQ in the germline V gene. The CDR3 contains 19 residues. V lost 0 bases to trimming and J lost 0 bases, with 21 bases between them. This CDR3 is CASSLGWRTSRDNQETQYF. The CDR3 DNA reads TGCGCCAGCAGCTTGGGGTGGCGGACCAGTCGGGACAACCAAGAGACCCAGTACTTC.

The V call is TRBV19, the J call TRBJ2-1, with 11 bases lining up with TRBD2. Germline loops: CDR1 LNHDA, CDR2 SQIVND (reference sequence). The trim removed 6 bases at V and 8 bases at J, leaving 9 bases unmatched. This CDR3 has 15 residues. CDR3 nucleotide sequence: TGTGCCAGTAGCCCAATAGCGGGAGGGCCCGATGAGCAGTTCTTC. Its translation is CASSPIAGGPDEQFF. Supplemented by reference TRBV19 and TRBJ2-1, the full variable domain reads DGGITQSPKYLFRKEGQNVTLSCEQNLNHDAMYWYRQDPGQGLRLIYYSQIVNDFQKGDIAEGYSVSREKKESFPLTVTSAQKNPTAFYLCASSPIAGGPDEQFFGPGTRLTVL.

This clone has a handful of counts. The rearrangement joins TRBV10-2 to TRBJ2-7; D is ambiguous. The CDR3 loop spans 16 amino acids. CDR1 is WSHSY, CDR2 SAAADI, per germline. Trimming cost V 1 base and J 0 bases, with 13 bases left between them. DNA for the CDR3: TGCGCCAGCAGTGAGTGGCCGTTGGAGAGCTCCTACGAGCAGTACTTC. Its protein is CASSEWPLESSYEQYF.

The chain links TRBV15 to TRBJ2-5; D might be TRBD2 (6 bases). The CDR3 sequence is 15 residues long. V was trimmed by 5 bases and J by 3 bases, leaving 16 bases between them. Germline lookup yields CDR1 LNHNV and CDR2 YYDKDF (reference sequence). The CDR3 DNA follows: TGTGCCACCAGCCGGGACGGGACTTTAAAAGAGACCCAGTACTTC. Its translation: CATSRDGTLKETQYF.

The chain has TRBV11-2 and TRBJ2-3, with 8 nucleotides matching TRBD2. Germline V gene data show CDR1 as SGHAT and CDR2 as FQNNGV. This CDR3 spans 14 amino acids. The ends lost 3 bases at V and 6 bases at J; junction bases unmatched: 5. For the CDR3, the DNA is TGTGCCAGCAGCTTTAGCGGGACGGCCGATACGCAGTATTTT. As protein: CASSFSGTADTQYF.

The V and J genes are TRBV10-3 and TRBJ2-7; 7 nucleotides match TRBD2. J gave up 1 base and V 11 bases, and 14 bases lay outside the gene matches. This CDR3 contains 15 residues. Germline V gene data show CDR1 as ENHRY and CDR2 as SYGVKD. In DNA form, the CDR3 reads TGTGCCTCTGACGGGGGGAACCTTTTATCCTACGAGCAGTACTTC. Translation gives CASDGGNLLSYEQYF.

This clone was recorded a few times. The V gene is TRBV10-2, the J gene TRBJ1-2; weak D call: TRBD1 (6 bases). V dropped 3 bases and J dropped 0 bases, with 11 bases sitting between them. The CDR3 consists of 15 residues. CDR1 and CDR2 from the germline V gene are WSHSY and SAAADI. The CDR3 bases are TGCGCCAGCAGTGATCCGGGACAACCTAACTATGGCTACACCTTC. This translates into CASSDPGQPNYGYTF.